Listed below are T cell receptor beta chains from one sample, sequenced in a study of T cell responses to AZD1222 COVID-19 vaccine. Clones were read by immunoSEQ multiplex PCR, and TCRdb kept only the in-frame ones, dropping some. This table holds some 150,000 clones, around 90% found once. Sequencing used peripheral blood, obtained 28 days after the second AZD1222 dose. All receptors come from an adult who received the AZD1222 COVID-19 vaccine. CDR3s include the opening cysteine and the closing phenylalanine or tryptophan. The D gene is left open where the match is weak. The size of a clone is reported for some rows only, either as once, few or many, or as a class for expanded clones.

clone_size cdr3_length j_call d_call v_call cdr3_nt cdr3_aa
. 16 TRBJ1-4 . TRBV10-2 TGCGCCAGCAGTGAGACACTGGCGGAACTTAATGAAAAACTGTTTTTT CASSETLAELNEKLFF
. 14 TRBJ2-7 . TRBV9 TGTGCCAGCAGCGGGGGGGACAGAGAAATTGGGCAGTACTTC CASSGGDREIGQYF
. 16 TRBJ2-2 TRBD2 TRBV5-1 TGCGCCAGCAGCAAACTAGCGGGGGAGAACACCGGGGAGCTGTTTTTT CASSKLAGENTGELFF
. 15 TRBJ2-1 TRBD2 TRBV3-1/TRBV3-2 TGTGCCAGCAGCCAGACTAGCGGCCTTGGGGATGAGCAGTTCTTC CASSQTSGLGDEQFF
. 16 TRBJ2-7 . TRBV5-1 TGCGCCAGCAGCTTGGCCTCATCTCGACAGAGCCACGAGCAGTACTTC CASSLASSRQSHEQYF
. 13 TRBJ2-7 . TRBV2 TGTGCCAGCACGAGGCTTCCCTACGAGTGGCAGTACTTC CASTRLPYEWQYF
. 17 TRBJ2-3 TRBD2 TRBV2 TGTGCCAGCAGTGAACTGGGCCTAGCGGGAGTTGATGATACGCAGTATTTT CASSELGLAGVDDTQYF
. 14 TRBJ2-1 TRBD2 TRBV4-2 TGTGCCAGCAGGGGGGCCGGGACTAGCTCTGAGCAGTTCTTC CASRGAGTSSEQFF
. 16 TRBJ1-3 . TRBV12-2 TGTGCAAGTCGCTTAGAGGGCAAAGGCCCTGGAAACACCATATATTTT CASRLEGKGPGNTIYF
. 14 TRBJ2-5 . TRBV9 TGTGCCAGCAGCGCCGGGGCCCTCGCAGAGACCCAGTACTTC CASSAGALAETQYF
. 15 TRBJ2-7 TRBD2 TRBV5-5 TGTGCCAGCAGCCTCACTAGCGGGGCGGCCTACGAGCAGTACTTC CASSLTSGAAYEQYF
. 15 TRBJ1-1 . TRBV5-1 TGCGCCAGCAGCGTTCAGGGTGGTTTGAACACTGAAGCTTTCTTT CASSVQGGLNTEAFF
. 13 TRBJ1-5 . TRBV12-3/TRBV12-4 TGTGCCAGTCAAGGGGCAGGGAATCAGCCCCAGCATTTT CASQGAGNQPQHF
once 13 TRBJ2-7 . TRBV9 TGTGCCAGCAGCGTAAGCTCTTACGGGGAGCAGTACTTC CASSVSSYGEQYF
. 14 TRBJ2-7 . TRBV9 TGTGCCAGCAGCCCTAGGACACACGCCTACGAGCAGTACTTC CASSPRTHAYEQYF
. 13 TRBJ1-1 . TRBV12-3/TRBV12-4 TGTGCCAGCAGTTTACGTAGGTCTGCTGAAGCTTTCTTT CASSLRRSAEAFF
. 15 TRBJ2-2 . TRBV19 TGTGCCAGTAGTATCTGGGAGAGGAGCACCGGGGAGCTGTTTTTT CASSIWERSTGELFF
. 16 TRBJ1-1 . TRBV7-6 TGTGCCAGCAGCCAATCAGGGCTCGGGATGAACACTGAAGCTTTCTTT CASSQSGLGMNTEAFF
once 17 TRBJ1-3 . TRBV5-5 TGTGCCAGCAGCTTGGCAGTGCGGACCCGCTCTGGAAACACCATATATTTT CASSLAVRTRSGNTIYF
. 16 TRBJ2-2 . TRBV24-1 TGTGCCACCAGTGATTTGCGGACAGCTACCACCGGGGAGCTGTTTTTT CATSDLRTATTGELFF
. 13 TRBJ1-2 . TRBV15 TGTGCCACCAGCAGAGATCGTTCGTATGGCTACACCTTC CATSRDRSYGYTF
. 14 TRBJ2-7 TRBD2 TRBV6-5 TGTGCCAGCACTACGACTAGCGGGTCCTACGAGCAGTACTTC CASTTTSGSYEQYF
. 15 TRBJ2-7 . TRBV24-1 TGTGCCACCAGTGATGGCCAGGGGTTGGCCTACGAGCAGTACTTC CATSDGQGLAYEQYF
. 17 TRBJ1-5 TRBD1 TRBV10-2 TGCGCCAGCAGTGAAACAGGGGGCCCTTATAGCAATCAGCCCCAGCATTTT CASSETGGPYSNQPQHF
once 17 TRBJ2-2 TRBD2 TRBV5-4 TGTGCCAGCAGCGGGGGACTAGCGATCTCGAACACCGGGGAGCTGTTTTTT CASSGGLAISNTGELFF
. 15 TRBJ2-7 TRBD2 TRBV6-4 TGTGCCAGCAGTGACTCTAGGGCTAGCGGCTACGAGCAGTACTTC CASSDSRASGYEQYF
. 15 TRBJ2-1 TRBD2 TRBV4-1 TGCGCCAGCAGCCCCCGGACTAGCGGGTCGAATGAGCAGTTCTTC CASSPRTSGSNEQFF
. 13 TRBJ1-1 . TRBV30 TGTGCCTGGAGCGATCAGGCGAACACTGAAGCTTTCTTT CAWSDQANTEAFF
few 18 TRBJ2-2 . TRBV7-2 TGTGCCAGCAGCTTCTATGTGCCGGTCGGAGCGAACACCGGGGAGCTGTTTTTT CASSFYVPVGANTGELFF
. 15 TRBJ1-6 TRBD1 TRBV30 TGTGCCTGGAGGGTAACAGGGGGCTTGACTTCACCCCTCCACTTT CAWRVTGGLTSPLHF
. 17 TRBJ2-5 TRBD2 TRBV10-3 TGTGCCATCAGTGAGGGACTAGCGGGAGCGTACCAAGAGACCCAGTACTTC CAISEGLAGAYQETQYF
. 13 TRBJ1-4 . TRBV3-1/TRBV3-2 TGTGCCAGCAGCCAAGGAGACGGGGAAAAACTGTTTTTT CASSQGDGEKLFF
. 11 TRBJ1-1 . TRBV20-1 TGCAGTGCTAGCCGGGGGGCTGAAGCTTTCTTT CSASRGAEAFF
. 15 TRBJ1-2 . TRBV3-1/TRBV3-2 TGTGCCAGCAGCCCATATCCCCCCCGCAGGGTTGGCTACACCTTC CASSPYPPRRVGYTF
once 13 TRBJ2-3 . TRBV29-1 TGCAGCGTTGGTCGTACTAGCACAGATACGCAGTATTTT CSVGRTSTDTQYF
. 15 TRBJ2-7 TRBD1 TRBV19 TGTGCCAGTAGTATCGACAGGGGTTCCGCCTCCGAGCAGTACTTC CASSIDRGSASEQYF
. 14 TRBJ2-3 TRBD2 TRBV3-1/TRBV3-2 TGTGCCAGCAGCCATGGACTAGCGGGGGATACGCAGTATTTT CASSHGLAGDTQYF
. 15 TRBJ2-7 . TRBV6-5 TGTGCCAGCAGTTACTCCTTGGACAACTCCTACGAGCAGTACTTC CASSYSLDNSYEQYF